This is a list of T cell receptor beta chains from one sample in a study of blood T cell repertoires in COVID-19. Method: immunoSEQ multiplex PCR; TCRdb's copy keeps in-frame clones and lacks some. The table includes about 300,000 clones, 85% to 90% detected once. Sequenced sample: peripheral blood. The receptor set was obtained from a human donor in a cohort sampled during active COVID-19. Both conserved end residues are part of each CDR3. Each record gives: D gene, clone size, J gene, V gene, CDR3 protein, CDR3 DNA. A D gene is named only where the DNA matches it firmly. Clone sizes are given selectively: once, few, many, or a class where the clone is expanded.

>-|-|TRBJ2-7|TRBV5-1
CASRGGNLHEQYF
TGCGCCAGCAGAGGCGGGAATTTACACGAGCAGTACTTC
>-|-|TRBJ1-1|TRBV6-5
CASRWFARENTEAFF
TGTGCCAGCAGATGGTTTGCGCGGGAGAACACTGAAGCTTTCTTT
>-|-|TRBJ2-3|TRBV7-2
CASSYEVRRTDTQYF
TGTGCCAGCAGCTACGAGGTCAGACGCACAGATACGCAGTATTTT
>-|-|TRBJ2-1|TRBV18
CASSPPAHSNEQFF
TGTGCCAGCTCACCACCCGCCCATAGCAATGAGCAGTTCTTC
>TRBD2|-|TRBJ2-5|TRBV15
CATSRDRGREGVETQYF
TGTGCCACCAGCAGAGATCGGGGTCGGGAGGGCGTTGAGACCCAGTACTTC
>-|-|TRBJ2-3|TRBV7-2
CASSLDRSSDTQYF
TGTGCCAGCAGCTTGGATCGGAGCTCAGATACGCAGTATTTT
>-|-|TRBJ1-5|TRBV19
CASSERGIAIQPQHF
TGTGCCAGTAGTGAGCGAGGGATAGCCATTCAGCCCCAGCATTTT
>TRBD1|-|TRBJ1-1|TRBV6-5
CASSATGLMNTEAFF
TGTGCCAGCAGCGCGACAGGGCTCATGAACACTGAAGCTTTCTTT
>TRBD2|few|TRBJ2-2|TRBV4-2
CASSQGTSGISNTGELFF
TGTGCCAGCAGCCAAGGGACTAGCGGGATCTCGAACACCGGGGAGCTGTTTTTT
>-|-|TRBJ1-5|TRBV11-2
CASSLAPGSNQPQHF
TGTGCCAGCAGCTTAGCCCCGGGAAGCAATCAGCCCCAGCATTTT
>-|few|TRBJ1-3|TRBV25-1
CASKDWNTIYF
TGTGCCAGCAAGGACTGGAACACCATATATTTT
>TRBD1|-|TRBJ1-2|TRBV4-1
CASSPGTGGSFTGYTF
TGCGCCAGCAGCCCTGGGACAGGGGGCTCGTTCACTGGCTACACCTTC
>-|once|TRBJ1-1|TRBV28
CASSPLGGRVTEAFF
TGTGCCAGCAGTCCCCTGGGGGGTAGGGTCACTGAAGCTTTCTTT
>-|few|TRBJ2-5|TRBV15
CATSRDMADQETQYF
TGTGCCACCAGCAGAGACATGGCAGACCAAGAGACCCAGTACTTC
>-|-|TRBJ1-4|TRBV5-1
CASSLQRGNEKLFF
TGCGCCAGCAGCTTGCAACGGGGGAATGAAAAACTGTTTTTT
>TRBD2|-|TRBJ2-2|TRBV6-5
CASTLMTSFGELFF
TGTGCCAGCACCTTGATGACTAGCTTTGGGGAGCTGTTTTTT
>-|-|TRBJ1-1|TRBV9
CASSVAAGSNTEAFF
TGTGCCAGCAGCGTAGCGGCAGGGTCGAACACTGAAGCTTTCTTT
>-|-|TRBJ1-1|TRBV4-2
CASSQARTENTEAFF
TGTGCCAGCAGCCAAGCCAGGACAGAGAACACTGAAGCTTTCTTT
>-|-|TRBJ2-3|TRBV2
CASSEERVDTQYF
TGTGCCAGCAGTGAAGAAAGAGTAGATACGCAGTATTTT
>-|-|TRBJ2-5|TRBV19
CASSMSSWGEETQYF
TGTGCCAGTAGTATGAGCAGCTGGGGGGAAGAGACCCAGTACTTC
>-|-|TRBJ1-2|TRBV6-1
CASSAARGTNYGYTF
TGTGCCAGCAGTGCAGCCAGGGGTACCAACTATGGCTACACCTTC
>-|-|TRBJ2-1|TRBV19
CASSASQLDNEQFF
TGTGCCAGTAGTGCTAGTCAGCTCGACAATGAGCAGTTCTTC
>TRBD2|-|TRBJ2-5|TRBV24-1
CATSYLRRAGRGETQYF
TGTGCCACCAGTTATTTGCGGCGGGCAGGGCGGGGGGAGACCCAGTACTTC
>-|-|TRBJ2-1|TRBV6-5
CASSRGTLSYNEQFF
TGTGCCAGCAGTCGCGGGACCCTTTCCTACAATGAGCAGTTCTTC
>TRBD1|-|TRBJ2-2|TRBV27
CASSGTGTAPKFF
TGTGCCAGCAGTGGCACCGGGACAGCCCCTAAGTTTTTT
>-|-|TRBJ2-5|TRBV28
CASSLPFGSGETQYF
TGTGCCAGCAGTCTCCCCTTCGGGAGCGGAGAGACCCAGTACTTC
>-|-|TRBJ1-6|TRBV18
CASSPGGNSPLHF
TGTGCCAGCTCACCGGGGGGGAATTCACCCCTCCACTTT
>TRBD1|-|TRBJ1-6|TRBV30
CAWGGGRGNSPLHF
TGTGCCTGGGGGGGTGGCAGGGGGAATTCACCCCTCCACTTT
>-|once|TRBJ1-1|TRBV6-5
CASSSRRRNTEAFF
TGTGCCAGCAGTTCCAGAAGAAGAAACACTGAAGCTTTCTTT
>-|-|TRBJ1-2|TRBV4-1
CASSQQNYGYTF
TGCGCCAGCAGCCAACAGAACTATGGCTACACCTTC
>-|-|TRBJ1-6|TRBV27
CASSLSPFVYSPLHF
TGTGCCAGCAGTTTGTCCCCCTTTGTTTATTCACCCCTCCACTTT
>TRBD1|-|TRBJ1-4|TRBV6-5
CASSYMTGATNEKLFF
TGTGCCAGCAGTTACATGACAGGGGCAACTAATGAAAAACTGTTTTTT
>-|-|TRBJ2-6|TRBV25-1
CASSEERAGSGANVLTF
TGTGCCAGCAGTGAAGAGCGGGCGGGATCTGGGGCCAACGTCCTGACTTTC
>TRBD1|-|TRBJ2-1|TRBV2
CASSEDRASYNEQFF
TGTGCCAGCAGCGAAGACAGGGCCTCCTACAATGAGCAGTTCTTC
>-|-|TRBJ1-5|TRBV9
CASSVGGDLGQPQHF
TGTGCCAGCAGCGTAGGGGGCGACTTGGGTCAGCCCCAGCATTTT
>TRBD1|-|TRBJ1-5|TRBV7-2
CASSFQGAGQPQHF
TGTGCCAGCAGCTTCCAGGGGGCCGGTCAGCCCCAGCATTTT
>-|-|TRBJ2-3|TRBV19
CASSWRDTQYF
TGTGCCAGTAGTTGGAGGGATACGCAGTATTTT
>-|few|TRBJ1-4|TRBV6-5
CASSLDRLNEKLFF
TGTGCCAGCAGCCTAGACAGGCTGAATGAAAAACTGTTTTTT
>TRBD2|-|TRBJ2-2|TRBV7-9
CASSFGLKAGLYGGELFF
TGTGCCAGCAGCTTTGGGTTGAAAGCGGGACTTTACGGCGGGGAGCTGTTTTTT
>TRBD2|few|TRBJ2-1|TRBV6-2/TRBV6-3
CASSYSGAGVISYEQFF
TGTGCCAGCAGTTACAGCGGAGCGGGAGTTATATCGTATGAGCAGTTCTTC
>-|-|TRBJ1-1|TRBV28
CASGPEVNTEAFF
TGTGCCAGCGGCCCTGAGGTGAACACTGAAGCTTTCTTT
>-|-|TRBJ1-1|TRBV5-1
CASRGGTGVGEAFF
TGCGCCAGCAGGGGCGGGACCGGGGTTGGTGAAGCTTTCTTT